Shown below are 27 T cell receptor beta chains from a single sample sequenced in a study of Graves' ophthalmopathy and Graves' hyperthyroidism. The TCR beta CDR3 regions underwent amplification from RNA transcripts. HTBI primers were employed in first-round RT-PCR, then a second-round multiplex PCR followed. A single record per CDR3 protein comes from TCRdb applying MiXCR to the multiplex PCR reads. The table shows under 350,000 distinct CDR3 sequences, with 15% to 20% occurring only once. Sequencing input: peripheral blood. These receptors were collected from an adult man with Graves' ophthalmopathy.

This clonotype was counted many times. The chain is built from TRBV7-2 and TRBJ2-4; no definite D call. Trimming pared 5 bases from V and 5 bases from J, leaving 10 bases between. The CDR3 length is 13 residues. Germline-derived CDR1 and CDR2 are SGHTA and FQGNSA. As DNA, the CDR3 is TGTGCCAGCAGCCCCAAGGCTCAAAACATTCAGTACTTC. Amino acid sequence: CASSPKAQNIQYF.

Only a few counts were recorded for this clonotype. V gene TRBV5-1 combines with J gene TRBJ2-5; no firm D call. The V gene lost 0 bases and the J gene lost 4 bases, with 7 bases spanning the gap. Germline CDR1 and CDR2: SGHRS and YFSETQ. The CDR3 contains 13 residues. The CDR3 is CASSLVSAETQYF. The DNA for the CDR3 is TGCGCCAGCAGCTTGGTATCTGCAGAGACCCAGTACTTC.

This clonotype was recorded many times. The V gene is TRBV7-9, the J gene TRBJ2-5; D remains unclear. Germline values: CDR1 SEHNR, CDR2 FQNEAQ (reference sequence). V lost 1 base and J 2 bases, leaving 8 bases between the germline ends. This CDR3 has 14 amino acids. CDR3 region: CASSLVGPQETQYF. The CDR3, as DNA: TGTGCCAGCAGCTTAGTTGGACCGCAAGAGACCCAGTACTTC. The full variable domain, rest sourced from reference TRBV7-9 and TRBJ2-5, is DTGVSQNPRHKITKRGQNVTFRCDPISEHNRLYWYRQTLGQGPEFLTYFQNEAQLEKSRLLSDRFSAERPKGSFSTLEIQRTEQGDSAMYLCASSLVGPQETQYFGPGTRLLVL.

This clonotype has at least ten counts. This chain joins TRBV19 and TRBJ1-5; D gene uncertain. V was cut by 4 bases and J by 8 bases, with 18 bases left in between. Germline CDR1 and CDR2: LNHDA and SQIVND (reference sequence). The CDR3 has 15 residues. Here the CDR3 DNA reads TGTGCCAGTAGTAAAGGCGGGCAGCCTGGGGAGCCCCAGCATTTT. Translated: CASSKGGQPGEPQHF.

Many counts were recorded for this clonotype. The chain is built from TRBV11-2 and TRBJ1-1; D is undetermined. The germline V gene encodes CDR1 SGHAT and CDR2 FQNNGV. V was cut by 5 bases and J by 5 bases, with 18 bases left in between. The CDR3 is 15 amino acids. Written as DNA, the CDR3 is TGTGCCAGCAGCCCAGGTGACCCAAGAGTGACTGAAGCTTTCTTT. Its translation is CASSPGDPRVTEAFF.

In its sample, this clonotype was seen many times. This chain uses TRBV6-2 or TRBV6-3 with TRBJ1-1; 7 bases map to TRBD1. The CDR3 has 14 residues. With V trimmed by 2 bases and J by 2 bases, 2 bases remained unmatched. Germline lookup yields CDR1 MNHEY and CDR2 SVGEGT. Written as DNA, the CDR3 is TGTGCCAGCAGTTACGACAGGGTCAACACTGAAGCTTTCTTT. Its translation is CASSYDRVNTEAFF.

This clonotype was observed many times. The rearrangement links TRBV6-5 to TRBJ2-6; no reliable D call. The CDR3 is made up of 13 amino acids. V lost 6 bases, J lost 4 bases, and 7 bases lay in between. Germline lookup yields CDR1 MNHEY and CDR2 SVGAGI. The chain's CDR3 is CASRRSGANVLTF. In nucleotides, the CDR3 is TGTGCCAGCAGGAGATCGGGGGCCAACGTCCTGACTTTC.

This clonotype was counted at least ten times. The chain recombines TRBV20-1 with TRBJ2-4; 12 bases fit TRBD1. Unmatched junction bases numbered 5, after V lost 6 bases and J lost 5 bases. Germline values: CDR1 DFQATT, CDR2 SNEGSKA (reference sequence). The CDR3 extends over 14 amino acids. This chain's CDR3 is CSAGTGGGQNIQYF. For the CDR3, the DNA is TGCAGTGCCGGGACAGGGGGCGGTCAAAACATTCAGTACTTC.

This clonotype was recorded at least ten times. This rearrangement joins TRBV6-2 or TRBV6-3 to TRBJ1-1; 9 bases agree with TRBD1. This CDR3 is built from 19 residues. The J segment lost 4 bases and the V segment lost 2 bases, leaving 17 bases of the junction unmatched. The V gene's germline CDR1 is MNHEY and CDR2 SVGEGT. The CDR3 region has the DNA TGTGCCAGCAGTTACGCCGCCGACAGAACAGGGGGCGGCGGCACTGAAGCTTTCTTT. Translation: CASSYAADRTGGGGTEAFF.

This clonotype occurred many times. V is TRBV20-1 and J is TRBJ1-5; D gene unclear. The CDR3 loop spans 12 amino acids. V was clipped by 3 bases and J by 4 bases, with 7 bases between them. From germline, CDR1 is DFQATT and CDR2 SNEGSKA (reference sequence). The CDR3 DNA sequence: TGCAGTGCTAGCGGAGAAAATCAGCCCCAGCATTTT. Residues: CSASGENQPQHF.

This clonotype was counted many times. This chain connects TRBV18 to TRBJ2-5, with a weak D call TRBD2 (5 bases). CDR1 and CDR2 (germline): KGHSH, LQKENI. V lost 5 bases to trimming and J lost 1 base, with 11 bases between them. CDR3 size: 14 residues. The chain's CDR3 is CASSTLAIQETQYF. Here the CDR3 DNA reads TGTGCCAGCTCAACCCTAGCAATCCAAGAGACCCAGTACTTC. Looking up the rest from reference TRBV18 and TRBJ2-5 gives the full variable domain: NAGVMQNPRHLVRRRGQEARLRCSPMKGHSHVYWYRQLPEEGLKFMVYLQKENIIDESGMPKERFSAEFPKEGPSILRIQQVVRGDSAAYFCASSTLAIQETQYFGPGTRLLVL.

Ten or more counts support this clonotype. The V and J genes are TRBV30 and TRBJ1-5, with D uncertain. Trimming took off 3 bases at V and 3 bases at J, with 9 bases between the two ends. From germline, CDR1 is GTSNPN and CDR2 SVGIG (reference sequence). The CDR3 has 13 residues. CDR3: CAWSLGPNQPQHF. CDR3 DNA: TGTGCCTGGAGCCTTGGCCCCAATCAGCCCCAGCATTTT.

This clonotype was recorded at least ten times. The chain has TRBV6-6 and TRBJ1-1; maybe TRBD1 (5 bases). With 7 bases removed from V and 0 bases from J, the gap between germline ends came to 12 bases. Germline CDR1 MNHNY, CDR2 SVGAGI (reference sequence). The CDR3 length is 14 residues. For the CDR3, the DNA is TGTGCCAGCACCCCAGGGCCTATGAACACTGAAGCTTTCTTT. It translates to CASTPGPMNTEAFF.

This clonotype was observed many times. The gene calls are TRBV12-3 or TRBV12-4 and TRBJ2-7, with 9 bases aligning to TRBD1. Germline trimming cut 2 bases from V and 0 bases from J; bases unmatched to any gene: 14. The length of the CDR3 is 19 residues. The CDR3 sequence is CASSLINGQGLISSYEQYF. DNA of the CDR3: TGTGCCAGCAGTTTAATTAATGGACAGGGGTTGATAAGCTCCTACGAGCAGTACTTC.

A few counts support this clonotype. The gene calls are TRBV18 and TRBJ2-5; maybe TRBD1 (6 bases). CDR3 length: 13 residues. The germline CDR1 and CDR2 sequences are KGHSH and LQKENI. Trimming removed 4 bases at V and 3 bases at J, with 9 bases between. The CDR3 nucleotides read TGTGCCAGCTCACGTAGACAGGAAGAGACCCAGTACTTC. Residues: CASSRRQEETQYF. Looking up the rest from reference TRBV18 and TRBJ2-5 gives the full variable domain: NAGVMQNPRHLVRRRGQEARLRCSPMKGHSHVYWYRQLPEEGLKFMVYLQKENIIDESGMPKERFSAEFPKEGPSILRIQQVVRGDSAAYFCASSRRQEETQYFGPGTRLLVL.

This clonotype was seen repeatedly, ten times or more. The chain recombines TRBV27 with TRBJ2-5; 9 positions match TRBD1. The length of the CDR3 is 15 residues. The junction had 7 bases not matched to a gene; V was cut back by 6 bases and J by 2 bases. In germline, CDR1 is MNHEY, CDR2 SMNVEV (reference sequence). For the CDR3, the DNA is TGTGCCAGCAGGAGACAGGGGGGGAGTCAAGAGACCCAGTACTTC. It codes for CASRRQGGSQETQYF.

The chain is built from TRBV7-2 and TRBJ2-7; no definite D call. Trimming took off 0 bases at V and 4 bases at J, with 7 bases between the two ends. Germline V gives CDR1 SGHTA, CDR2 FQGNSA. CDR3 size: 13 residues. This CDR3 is CASSLAVPYEQYF. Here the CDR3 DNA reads TGTGCCAGCAGCTTAGCGGTGCCGTACGAGCAGTACTTC.

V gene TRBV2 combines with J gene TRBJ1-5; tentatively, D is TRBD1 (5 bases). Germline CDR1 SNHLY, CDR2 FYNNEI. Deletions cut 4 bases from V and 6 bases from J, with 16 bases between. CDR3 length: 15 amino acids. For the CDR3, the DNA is TGTGCCAGCAGTGGGGAAGGCTATCAGGGTCAGCCCCAGCATTTT. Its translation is CASSGEGYQGQPQHF.

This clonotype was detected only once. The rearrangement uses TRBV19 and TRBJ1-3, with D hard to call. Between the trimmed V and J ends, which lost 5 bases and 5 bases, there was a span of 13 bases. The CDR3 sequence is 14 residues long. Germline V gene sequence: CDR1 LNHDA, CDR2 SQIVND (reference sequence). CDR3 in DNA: TGTGCCAGTAGTGCCGACAATTACCGAAACACCATATATTTT. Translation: CASSADNYRNTIYF.

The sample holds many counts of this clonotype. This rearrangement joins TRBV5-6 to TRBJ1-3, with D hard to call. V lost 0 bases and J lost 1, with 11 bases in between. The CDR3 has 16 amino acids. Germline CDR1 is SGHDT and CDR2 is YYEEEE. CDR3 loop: CASSLGPRMSGNTIYF. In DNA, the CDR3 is TGTGCCAGCAGCTTGGGACCTCGGATGTCTGGAAACACCATATATTTT.

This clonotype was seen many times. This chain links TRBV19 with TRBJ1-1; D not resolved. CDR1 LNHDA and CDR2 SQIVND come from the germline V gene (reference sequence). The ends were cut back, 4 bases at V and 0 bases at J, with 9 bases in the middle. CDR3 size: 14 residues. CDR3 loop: CASSRQPLNTEAFF. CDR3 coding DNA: TGTGCCAGTAGTAGGCAACCGCTGAACACTGAAGCTTTCTTT.

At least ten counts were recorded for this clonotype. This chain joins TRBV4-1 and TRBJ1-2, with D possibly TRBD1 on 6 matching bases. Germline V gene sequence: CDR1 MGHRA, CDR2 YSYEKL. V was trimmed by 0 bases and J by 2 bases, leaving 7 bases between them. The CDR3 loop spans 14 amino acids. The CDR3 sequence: CASSQDTGNYGYTF. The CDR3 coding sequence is TGCGCCAGCAGCCAAGACACAGGGAACTATGGCTACACCTTC.

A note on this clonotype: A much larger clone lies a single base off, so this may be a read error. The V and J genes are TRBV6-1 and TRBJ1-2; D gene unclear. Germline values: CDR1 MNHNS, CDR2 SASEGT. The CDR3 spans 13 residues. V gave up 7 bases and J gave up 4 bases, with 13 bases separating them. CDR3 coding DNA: TGTGCCAGCATTCTGGGAGCGGGCTATGGCTACACCTTC. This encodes CASILGAGYGYTF.

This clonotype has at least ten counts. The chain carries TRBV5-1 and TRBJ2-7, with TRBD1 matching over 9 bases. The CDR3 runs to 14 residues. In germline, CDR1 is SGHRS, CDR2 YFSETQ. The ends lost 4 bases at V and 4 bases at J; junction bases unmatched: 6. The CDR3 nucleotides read TGCGCCAGCAGCCCACGACAGGGGGGTTACGAGCAGTACTTC. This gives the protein CASSPRQGGYEQYF.

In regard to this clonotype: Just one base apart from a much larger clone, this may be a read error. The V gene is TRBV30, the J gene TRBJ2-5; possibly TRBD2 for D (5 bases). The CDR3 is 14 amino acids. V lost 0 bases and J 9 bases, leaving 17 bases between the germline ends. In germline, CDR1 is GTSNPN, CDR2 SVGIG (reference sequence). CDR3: CAWSVQYSQEAQYF. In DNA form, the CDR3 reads TGTGCCTGGAGTGTACAATACAGCCAGGAGGCCCAGTACTTC.

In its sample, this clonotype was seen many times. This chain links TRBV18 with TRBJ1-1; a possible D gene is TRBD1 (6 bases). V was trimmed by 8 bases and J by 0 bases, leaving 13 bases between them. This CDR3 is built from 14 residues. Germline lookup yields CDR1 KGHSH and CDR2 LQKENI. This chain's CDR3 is CASSPGQLNTEAFF. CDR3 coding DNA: TGTGCCAGCAGCCCCGGACAGCTGAACACTGAAGCTTTCTTT.

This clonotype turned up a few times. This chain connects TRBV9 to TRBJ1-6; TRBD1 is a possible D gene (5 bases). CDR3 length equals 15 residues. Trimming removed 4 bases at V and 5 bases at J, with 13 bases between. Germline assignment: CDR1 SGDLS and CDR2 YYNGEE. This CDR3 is CASSLGTRDNSPLHF. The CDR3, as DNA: TGTGCCAGCAGCCTGGGGACGCGCGATAATTCACCCCTCCACTTT.